This T cell receptor (beta chain) was sequenced in a study of OX40 agonist ivuxolimab in advanced cancers. Study summary: Mean age around 64 years, range about 20 to 90; around 80% male.

Produced via immunoSEQ multiplex PCR; TCRdb's table is partial and in-frame only. The table has roughly 48,000 clones, 75% to 85% seen once. The CDR3 has 12 amino acids. Trimming stripped 6 bases from V and 8 bases from J, with 10 bases between. Germline loops: CDR1 SNHLY, CDR2 FYNNEI. This sample comprised CD4+ or CD8+ T cells sorted from blood, obtained in a trial of the OX40 agonist ivuxolimab. The receptor was isolated from an adult with an advanced solid tumor such as melanoma, head and neck, liver or kidney cancer. The gene calls are TRBV2 and TRBJ1-4; D is unclear. The CDR3 sequence: CASRQLAEKLFF. CDR3 bases: TGTGCCAGCAGGCAGCTTGCAGAAAAACTGTTTTTT.